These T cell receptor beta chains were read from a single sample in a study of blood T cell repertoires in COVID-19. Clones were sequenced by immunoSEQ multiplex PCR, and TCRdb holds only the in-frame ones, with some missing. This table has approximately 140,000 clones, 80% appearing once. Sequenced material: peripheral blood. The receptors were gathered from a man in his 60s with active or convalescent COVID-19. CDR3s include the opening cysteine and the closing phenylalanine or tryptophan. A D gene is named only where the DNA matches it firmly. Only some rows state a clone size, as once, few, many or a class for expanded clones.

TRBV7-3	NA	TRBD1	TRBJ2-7	TGTGCCAGCAGCTTTACGGGGACAGGGGATCATGAGCAGTACTTC	CASSFTGTGDHEQYF
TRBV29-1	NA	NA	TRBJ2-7	TGCAGCGTAGCATTAGACTCCTACGAGCAGTACTTC	CSVALDSYEQYF
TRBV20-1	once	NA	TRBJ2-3	TGCAGTGCAAAGAGTCAAGATACGCAGTATTTT	CSAKSQDTQYF
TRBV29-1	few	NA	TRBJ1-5	TGCAGCGTTGTAGTCGGCAATCAGCCCCAGCATTTT	CSVVVGNQPQHF
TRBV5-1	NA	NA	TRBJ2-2	TGCGCCAGCAGCTTGGTCCCTCACAGGGACACCGGGGAGCTGTTTTTT	CASSLVPHRDTGELFF
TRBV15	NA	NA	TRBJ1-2	TGTGCCACCAGCCGAGGGGCGGGAGATGGCTACACCTTC	CATSRGAGDGYTF
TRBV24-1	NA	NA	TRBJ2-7	TGTGCCACCAGCCAGTCCCAGGGCGAGCAGTACTTC	CATSQSQGEQYF
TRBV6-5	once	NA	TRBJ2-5	TGTGCCAGGGGGAGGGGGGGTCAAGAGACCCAGTACTTC	CARGRGGQETQYF
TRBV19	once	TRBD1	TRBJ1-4	TGTGCCAGTATCCGTACAGGGGGCGCCAATGAAAAACTGTTTTTT	CASIRTGGANEKLFF
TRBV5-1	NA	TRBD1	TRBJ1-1	TGCGCCAGCAGCTTACCGGGACAGAGATCCACTGAAGCTTTCTTT	CASSLPGQRSTEAFF
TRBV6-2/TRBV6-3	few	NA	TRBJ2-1	TGTGCCAGCAGTTACGTCGGGGTAGGGTGGGACAATGAGCAGTTCTTC	CASSYVGVGWDNEQFF
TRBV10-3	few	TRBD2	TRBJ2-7	TGTGCCATCAGTGAGTCGTCACTAGCGGGAGCCTACGAGCAGTACTTC	CAISESSLAGAYEQYF
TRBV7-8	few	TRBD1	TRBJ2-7	TGTGCCAGCTGGGACAGAGCTTCCTACGAGCAGTACTTC	CASWDRASYEQYF
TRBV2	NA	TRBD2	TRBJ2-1	TGTGCCAGCAGGCTCGAGACTAGCGGTCACAATGAGCAGTTCTTC	CASRLETSGHNEQFF
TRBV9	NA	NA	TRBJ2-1	TGTGCCAGCAGCGTAGAGCCTAATTACAATGAGCAGTTCTTC	CASSVEPNYNEQFF
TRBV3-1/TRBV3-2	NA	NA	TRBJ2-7	TGTGCCAGCAGCCCCCTGGACTCTCATGGCCGTTACGAGCAGTACTTC	CASSPLDSHGRYEQYF
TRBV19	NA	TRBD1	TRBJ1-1	TGTGCCAGTACCTTCGGGACAGCGAACACTGAAGCTTTCTTT	CASTFGTANTEAFF
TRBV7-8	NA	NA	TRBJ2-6	TGTGCCAGCAGTCAGACCCAGGCCCTAATGGGGGCCAACGTCCTGACTTTC	CASSQTQALMGANVLTF
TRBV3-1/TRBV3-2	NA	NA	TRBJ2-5	TGTGCCAGCAGCCAAGGGGAGTGGCAGAGAGAGACCCAGTACTTC	CASSQGEWQRETQYF
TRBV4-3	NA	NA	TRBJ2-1	TGCGCCAGCAGCCAAGACGTCGGGATACCGTACAATGAGCAGTTCTTC	CASSQDVGIPYNEQFF
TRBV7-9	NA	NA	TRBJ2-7	TGTGCCAGCAGCTTAGCAGTCGGGATCGACGAGCAGTACTTC	CASSLAVGIDEQYF
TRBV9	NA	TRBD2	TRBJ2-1	TGTGCCAGCAGCGTAGAGGGAACTAGCGGGAGGAGGAACAATGAGCAGTTCTTC	CASSVEGTSGRRNNEQFF
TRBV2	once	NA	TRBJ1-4	TGTGCCAGCAGTGCGTTGACCAGGGGTGAAAAACTGTTTTTT	CASSALTRGEKLFF
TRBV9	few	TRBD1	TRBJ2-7	TGTGCCAGCAGCGTAGGGACAGGGGCGGGGTTCGAGCAGTACTTC	CASSVGTGAGFEQYF
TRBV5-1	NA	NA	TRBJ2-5	TGCGCCAGCAGCTTGTCCCAACCGGGAGAGACCCAGTACTTC	CASSLSQPGETQYF
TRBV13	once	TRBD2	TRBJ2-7	TGTGCCAGCAGCTTAGGGGGGACTAGGGCCTCCTACGAGCAGTACTTC	CASSLGGTRASYEQYF
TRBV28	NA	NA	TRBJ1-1	TGTGCCAGCAGTTCTAATCCTGGGCTGAACACTGAAGCTTTCTTT	CASSSNPGLNTEAFF
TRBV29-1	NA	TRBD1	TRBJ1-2	TGCAGCGTTGTGGGACAGGGGTCGGGATGGAACTATGGCTACACCTTC	CSVVGQGSGWNYGYTF
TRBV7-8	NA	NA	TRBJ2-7	TGTGCCAGCAGCTTTCGGGAGCCCTCCTACGAGCAGTACTTC	CASSFREPSYEQYF
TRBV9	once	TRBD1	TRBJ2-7	TGTGCCAGCAGCGTAGGTTGGGGGGACAGGGGTTACGAGCAGTACTTC	CASSVGWGDRGYEQYF
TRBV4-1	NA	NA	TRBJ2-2	TGCGCCAGCAGCCAAAAGGATCTAGTTCAGACCGGGGAGCTGTTTTTT	CASSQKDLVQTGELFF
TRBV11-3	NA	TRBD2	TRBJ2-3	TGTGCCAGCAGCTTAAATTCGGCGGGAGGGCCAGATTACACAGATACGCAGTATTTT	CASSLNSAGGPDYTDTQYF
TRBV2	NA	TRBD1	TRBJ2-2	TGTGCCAGCAGCCCCCCCGAGGGACAGGGGGCCGGGACCGGGGAGCTGTTTTTT	CASSPPEGQGAGTGELFF
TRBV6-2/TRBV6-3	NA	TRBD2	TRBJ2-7	TGTGCCAGCAGTCGACTAGCGGGAGGCTACGAGCAGTACTTC	CASSRLAGGYEQYF
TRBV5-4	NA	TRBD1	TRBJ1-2	TGTGCCAGCAGCCGGGACAGAGGGGATTATGGCTACACCTTC	CASSRDRGDYGYTF
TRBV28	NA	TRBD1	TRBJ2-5	TGTGCCAGCAGCTTGGACAGGACGAGGGAGACCCAGTACTTC	CASSLDRTRETQYF
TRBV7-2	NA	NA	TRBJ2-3	TGTGCCAGCAGCTTAGCAGGGGGAGATACGCAGTATTTT	CASSLAGGDTQYF
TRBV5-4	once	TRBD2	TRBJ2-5	TGTGCCAGCAGCACTCGACTAGCGGGAAACCAAGAGACCCAGTACTTC	CASSTRLAGNQETQYF
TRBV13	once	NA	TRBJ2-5	TGTGCCAGCAGCTTTGGGGACACCCACCCGGGGCACTTC	CASSFGDTHPGHF